This entry lists 13 T cell receptor beta chains sequenced from one sample in a study of T cell repertoires in cytomegalovirus infection. From the reads, TCRdb called clonotypes with MiXCR, one entry per CDR3 protein. This sample carries 110,000 to 150,000 distinct CDR3 sequences, roughly 6.5% of them seen once, and the ten largest clones take approximately 18%. Sequenced: PBMCs. The receptors originated from a human donor in good health (CMV status not recorded). Some clones in this sample may be carry-over from other donors' samples.

This clonotype appeared a few times. The gene calls are TRBV28 and TRBJ1-1; D may be TRBD1 (5 bases). The CDR3 is made up of 13 amino acids. Germline CDR1 is MDHEN and CDR2 is SYDVKM. Trimming cost V 3 bases and J 9 bases, with 14 bases left between them. The DNA of the CDR3 is TGTGCCAGCAGTTTCAAGGGGCGACCCCAAGCTTTCTTT. This translates into CASSFKGRPQAFF.

The chain uses TRBV2 and TRBJ1-1; D uncertain. The V end was cut by 8 bases, the J end by 5 bases, with 18 bases between. The CDR3 spans 14 residues. From germline, CDR1 is SNHLY and CDR2 FYNNEI. CDR3 region: CASFQRAWGTEAFF. CDR3 nucleotides: TGTGCCAGCTTTCAGCGCGCCTGGGGAACTGAAGCTTTCTTT.

The table lists this clonotype with many counts. This chain connects TRBV6-2 or TRBV6-3 to TRBJ1-5; 12 bases fit TRBD1. The CDR3 spans 18 residues. Germline assignment: CDR1 MNHEY and CDR2 SVGEGT. V was pared by 6 bases and J by 6 bases, with 15 bases of the junction left unmatched. CDR3 nucleotide sequence: TGTGCCAGCAGCGCCTCCGGGACAGGGGGCCGGTTTAGTCAGCCCCAGCATTTT. Protein sequence: CASSASGTGGRFSQPQHF.

This clonotype was seen ten or more times. The chain joins TRBV7-2 to TRBJ1-5, with a possible D match to TRBD1 (5 bases). The germline CDR1 and CDR2 sequences are SGHTA and FQGNSA. The CDR3 sequence is 16 residues long. Trimming took off 1 base at V and 4 bases at J, with 14 bases between the two ends. The CDR3 reads CASSLGEAGSNQPQHF. CDR3 coding DNA: TGTGCCAGCAGCTTAGGCGAGGCAGGGTCAAATCAGCCCCAGCATTTT.

This clonotype was picked up many times. The rearrangement joins TRBV7-2 to TRBJ2-3; unclear D gene. Germline CDR1 reads SGHTA; CDR2 reads FQGNSA. Trimming cost V 1 base and J 5 bases, with 10 bases left between them. The CDR3 contains 14 residues. CDR3 coding DNA: TGTGCCAGCAGCTTAGAATCCAGGAGAGATACGCAGTATTTT. Encoded protein: CASSLESRRDTQYF.

V and J are TRBV20-1 and TRBJ2-7; TRBD1 matches at 7 bases. V trimming: 1 base; J trimming: 2 bases; junction bases outside the gene matches: 8. Germline V CDR1 and CDR2: DFQATT, SNEGSKA (reference sequence). The CDR3 runs to 15 residues. CDR3 nucleotides: TGCAGTGCTAGAGCATTGGCAGGGGGACCCTACGAGCAGTACTTC. This sequence encodes CSARALAGGPYEQYF.

Only a few counts were recorded for this clonotype. The chain recombines TRBV2 with TRBJ2-6; a weak D match, TRBD2 (6 bases). The CDR3 has 17 residues. Per the germline V gene, CDR1 is SNHLY and CDR2 is FYNNEI. V lost 7 bases and J lost 0, with 16 bases in between. The CDR3 loop reads CASNGGTDRSGANVLTF. DNA of the CDR3: TGTGCCAGCAACGGAGGGACCGATCGCTCTGGGGCCAACGTCCTGACTTTC.

This clonotype was observed many times. The chain links TRBV20-1 to TRBJ1-5, with D maybe TRBD1 (6 bases). Trimming removed 5 bases at V and 0 bases at J, with 17 bases between. Germline V CDR1 and CDR2: DFQATT, SNEGSKA (reference sequence). The CDR3 extends over 16 amino acids. CDR3 region: CSASDRNLYSNQPQHF. CDR3 DNA sequence: TGCAGTGCTTCCGACAGGAACCTCTATAGCAATCAGCCCCAGCATTTT.

This clonotype was detected many times. The V gene is TRBV6-6, the J gene TRBJ1-1, with D perhaps matching TRBD1 (6 bases). CDR1 and CDR2 (germline): MNHNY, SVGAGI (reference sequence). CDR3 length: 16 amino acids. Trimming removed 7 bases from V and 1 base from J, with 19 bases in between. DNA for the CDR3: TGTGCCAGCATAAACTCCGGAGGGGGACAGAACACTGAAGCTTTCTTT. It codes for CASINSGGGQNTEAFF.

This clonotype was observed many times. The chain joins TRBV20-1 to TRBJ2-5; 9 bases are a match to TRBD2. Germline V CDR1 and CDR2: DFQATT, SNEGSKA (reference sequence). The V gene end was trimmed by 6 bases and the J gene end by 5 bases; junction bases not matched to a gene: 7. CDR3 length: 13 amino acids. CDR3 in DNA: TGCAGTGCCAGCGGGGGGATGATGGAGACCCAGTACTTC. Its protein is CSASGGMMETQYF.

This clonotype was seen at least ten times. The chain is built from TRBV6-1 and TRBJ2-1; no reliable D call. V was clipped by 7 bases and J by 1 base, with 11 bases between them. The CDR3 extends over 14 amino acids. Germline-derived CDR1 and CDR2 are MNHNS and SASEGT. The CDR3 bases are TGTGCCAGCACGAACAGTCTTTCCTACAATGAGCAGTTCTTC. It translates to CASTNSLSYNEQFF.

This clonotype showed up just a few times. This rearrangement joins TRBV6-6 to TRBJ1-1; D is possibly TRBD1 (5 bases). CDR1 MNHNY and CDR2 SVGAGI come from the germline V gene (reference sequence). The CDR3 runs to 14 residues. Deletions cut 5 bases from V and 3 bases from J, with 13 bases between. The CDR3 DNA reads TGTGCCAGCAGTCCGGGACGGGAGGACACTGAAGCTTTCTTT. Residues: CASSPGREDTEAFF.

This clonotype was observed a few times. The CDR3 is CASSLVRANTEAFF. For the CDR3, the DNA is TGTGCCAGCAGCTTAGTTAGGGCGAACACTGAAGCTTTCTTT. This chain uses TRBV7-9 with TRBJ1-1, with D unclear. V was shortened by 1 base and J by 1 base, with 7 bases between the two germline ends. CDR3 length equals 14 residues. The germline V gene encodes CDR1 SEHNR and CDR2 FQNEAQ (reference sequence).